These T cell receptor beta chains were read from a single sample in a study of Graves' ophthalmopathy and Graves' hyperthyroidism. TCRdb re-analysed the multiplex PCR reads in MiXCR, keeping a single row per CDR3 protein. The table shows 600,000 to 950,000 distinct CDR3 sequences, with 35% to 50% occurring only once. Sequencing was done on a sample of peripheral blood. These receptors originate from an adult man with Graves' ophthalmopathy. Each CDR3 is given with its conserved first and last residue. The D gene is left open where the match is weak. Expanded clones get a size class; other rows say once, few or many, or leave the size out.

d_call,v_call,cdr3_length,clone_size,j_call,cdr3_aa,cdr3_nt
.,TRBV29-1,14,few,TRBJ2-3,CSVVIAASTDTQYF,TGCAGCGTCGTAATAGCGGCAAGCACAGATACGCAGTATTTT
.,TRBV29-1,13,many,TRBJ1-2,CSVGWGKGYGYTF,TGCAGCGTTGGATGGGGTAAAGGCTATGGCTACACCTTC
TRBD1,TRBV7-2,13,.,TRBJ1-2,CASGQTGGPGYTF,TGCGCCAGTGGTCAAACAGGGGGTCCTGGCTACACCTTC
.,TRBV7-9,15,.,TRBJ1-1,CASSSFRRTVVEAFF,TGTGCCAGCAGTTCGTTTCGGCGTACAGTGGTGGAAGCTTTCTTT
TRBD1,TRBV7-8,14,many,TRBJ2-5,CASSLTGGKETQYF,TGTGCCAGCAGCTTGACAGGGGGAAAAGAGACCCAGTACTTC
.,TRBV10-3,16,.,TRBJ1-4,CASRRTRQAFSEKLFF,TGTGCCAGCAGGCGAACTAGACAGGCGTTTAGTGAAAAACTGTTTTTT
.,TRBV29-1,13,.,TRBJ2-6,CSQEFSGANVLTF,TGCAGCCAAGAATTCTCTGGGGCCAACGTCCTGACTTTC
.,TRBV9,12,once,TRBJ1-2,CASSRSGDGYTF,TGTGCCAGCAGCCGGAGCGGGGACGGCTACACCTTC
.,TRBV4-3,16,.,TRBJ2-7,CASSQGAGSSSYEQYF,TGCGCCAGCAGCCAGGGAGCAGGGAGTAGCTCCTACGAGCAGTACTTC
.,TRBV20-1,14,.,TRBJ2-7,CSASRDSGVYEQYF,TGCAGTGCTAGTAGAGACTCAGGGGTCTACGAGCAGTACTTC
TRBD1,TRBV2,14,.,TRBJ2-5,CAVNDRGPGETQYF,TGTGCCGTCAACGATAGGGGGCCCGGGGAGACCCAGTACTTC
TRBD1,TRBV25-1,16,once,TRBJ1-4,CASSDGQGLTNEKLFF,TGTGCCAGCAGCGACGGACAGGGGCTTACTAATGAAAAACTGTTTTTT
.,TRBV5-4,11,many,TRBJ2-5,CASSKEETQYF,TGTGCCAGCAGCAAGGAAGAGACCCAGTACTTC
.,TRBV2,13,.,TRBJ1-2,CASTEDWGAGYTF,TGTGCCAGCACTGAGGACTGGGGGGCTGGCTACACCTTC
TRBD1,TRBV2,19,.,TRBJ1-3,CASSPTPVTGGQTGNTIYF,TGTGCCAGCAGCCCCACACCCGTTACAGGGGGCCAAACTGGAAACACCATATATTTT
.,TRBV4-1,17,.,TRBJ1-4,CASSQDWLTQRREKLFF,TGCGCCAGCAGCCAAGATTGGTTGACTCAGCGAAGGGAAAAACTGTTTTTT
.,TRBV14,14,few,TRBJ2-5,CASSPGTFEETQYF,TGTGCCAGCAGCCCAGGGACCTTCGAGGAGACCCAGTACTTC
.,TRBV2,16,.,TRBJ1-6,CASKIDSFSYNPPLHF,TGTGCCAGCAAGATCGACAGCTTCTCCTATAATCCACCCCTCCACTTT
.,TRBV2,14,.,TRBJ1-6,CAWSVLRGLSPLHF,TGTGCCTGGAGTGTACTCCGGGGACTTTCACCCCTCCACTTT
TRBD1,TRBV2,13,many,TRBJ2-7,CASSDRGRYEQYF,TGCGCCAGCAGTGACAGGGGGCGGTACGAGCAGTACTTC
.,TRBV7-9,14,.,TRBJ1-1,CASSAGTPGTEAFF,TGTGCCAGCAGCGCAGGGACACCAGGAACTGAAGCTTTCTTT
.,TRBV7-9,14,few,TRBJ2-7,CASSLASNSYEQYF,TGTGCCAGCAGCTTAGCGAGTAACAGCTACGAGCAGTACTTC
.,TRBV25-1,18,.,TRBJ2-7,CASSWKGTAGWRNYEQYF,TGTGCCAGCAGTTGGAAAGGGACAGCGGGGTGGAGGAATTACGAGCAGTACTTC
.,TRBV24-1,14,.,TRBJ1-5,CASRPGWANQPQHF,TGTGCCAGCAGACCCGGTTGGGCAAATCAGCCCCAGCATTTT
.,TRBV19,15,many,TRBJ2-2,CASSAGRANTGELFF,TGTGCCAGTAGTGCCGGCAGGGCGAACACCGGGGAGCTGTTTTTT
TRBD2,TRBV7-9,16,many,TRBJ2-7,CASSETGLAVAYEQYF,TGTGCCAGCAGCGAAACGGGACTAGCGGTTGCCTACGAGCAGTACTTC
TRBD1,TRBV10-3,13,once,TRBJ1-6,CAIRDRGNQPLHF,TGTGCCATCAGGGACAGGGGTAATCAGCCCCTCCACTTT
.,TRBV5-6,14,.,TRBJ1-3,CASSLTGGENTIYF,TGTGCCAGCAGTCTGACGGGGGGTGAAAACACCATATATTTT
.,TRBV6-5,19,few,TRBJ1-2,CATLGGRFGGQGDDYGYTF,TGTGCCACTCTGGGGGGAAGGTTTGGGGGACAAGGAGACGACTATGGCTACACCTTC
.,TRBV7-2,15,.,TRBJ1-1,CASSPPRVSNTEAFF,TGTGCCAGCAGCCCCCCCCGGGTCTCGAACACTGAAGCTTTCTTT
TRBD1,TRBV15,15,.,TRBJ1-2,CATSRGTDPNYGYTF,TGTGCCACCAGCAGGGGGACAGATCCTAACTATGGCTACACCTTC
.,TRBV20-1,13,few,TRBJ2-5,CSASGYPQETQYF,TGCAGTGCTAGTGGCTACCCGCAAGAGACCCAGTACTTC
.,TRBV11-1,14,few,TRBJ2-7,CASSSLGPIYEQYF,TGTGCCAGCAGCTCCCTGGGGCCGATCTACGAGCAGTACTTC
TRBD1,TRBV20-1,14,.,TRBJ1-4,CSAYPGGLNEKLFF,TGCAGTGCCTATCCAGGGGGTTTAAATGAAAAACTGTTTTTT
.,TRBV29-1,14,many,TRBJ2-7,CSVNRGSGAYEQYF,TGCAGCGTTAACAGAGGGTCGGGGGCCTACGAGCAGTACTTC
TRBD2,TRBV10-3,16,few,TRBJ2-2,CAISDTSGKYTGELFF,TGTGCCATCAGTGACACAAGCGGGAAGTACACCGGGGAGCTGTTTTTT
TRBD1,TRBV25-1,13,.,TRBJ2-2,CASLGGDTGELFF,TGTGCCAGCCTAGGGGGCGACACCGGGGAGCTGTTTTTT
TRBD1,TRBV7-4,18,.,TRBJ1-2,CASSRTSGTGGANYGYTF,TGTGCCAGCTCACGCACATCCGGGACAGGGGGCGCGAACTATGGCTACACCTTC
.,TRBV20-1,13,once,TRBJ2-7,CSAEGAGVNEQYF,TGCAGTGCAGAGGGGGCGGGAGTCAACGAGCAGTACTTC
TRBD1,TRBV11-2,13,.,TRBJ1-6,CASSGQGSSPLHF,TGTGCCAGCAGCGGACAGGGGAGCTCACCCCTCCACTTT
TRBD1,TRBV29-1,14,.,TRBJ1-1,CSVRDRRVPAEAFF,TGCAGCGTCCGGGACAGGAGGGTACCGGCTGAAGCTTTCTTT
.,TRBV10-3,11,.,TRBJ1-4,CAISDYGKLFF,TGTGCCATCAGTGACTACGGGAAACTGTTTTTT
.,TRBV7-9,14,.,TRBJ2-2,CASSQDSVRGELFF,TGTGCCAGCAGCCAGGACAGTGTTCGGGGGGAGCTGTTTTTT
.,TRBV10-3,16,few,TRBJ1-1,CASSEPGVGGYTEAFF,TGTGCCAGCAGCGAACCGGGGGTCGGGGGATACACTGAAGCTTTCTTT
.,TRBV2,15,many,TRBJ2-5,CASSTADSKQETQYF,TGTGCCAGCAGCACTGCGGACAGTAAACAAGAGACCCAGTACTTC
.,TRBV20-1,13,.,TRBJ2-7,CSARRVGRYEQYF,TGCAGTGCTAGGCGGGTAGGCCGCTACGAGCAGTACTTC
TRBD2,TRBV20-1,13,few,TRBJ2-7,CSAGGLAGEEQYF,TGCAGTGCTGGGGGACTAGCGGGGGAAGAGCAGTACTTC
.,TRBV2,13,.,TRBJ2-1,CASSEVTGGEQFF,TGTGCCAGCAGTGAAGTGACAGGAGGTGAGCAGTTCTTC
.,TRBV20-1,13,.,TRBJ2-5,CSAGGLGRETQYF,TGCAGTGCTGGGGGTCTGGGGAGAGAGACCCAGTACTTC